The 24 T cell receptor beta chains reported below all come from one sample, sequenced in a study of T-cell memory formation after mild COVID-19. TCRdb called the 5' RACE reads again in MiXCR, with one record for every CDR3 protein. Of roughly 400,000 distinct CDR3 sequences in the sample, approximately 15% were seen once. The sequencing input was PBMCs or a T cell subset sorted from them (not recorded which). The source of these receptors is a man between 18 and 35 years old who had mild COVID-19 (a few samples of this study predate the infection). Cell type and time point are not known.

This sequence joins TRBV20-1 and TRBJ2-7; 7 bases fit TRBD2. J gave up 3 bases and V 5 bases, and 10 bases lay outside the gene matches. The germline V gene encodes CDR1 DFQATT and CDR2 SNEGSKA (reference sequence). This CDR3 region has 14 residues. CDR3 amino acids: CSALPRGINYEQYF. The CDR3 DNA reads TGCAGTGCTCTTCCGCGGGGGATAAACTACGAGCAGTACTTC.

Only a few counts were recorded for this clonotype. The chain joins TRBV2 to TRBJ1-1; 9 positions agree with TRBD1. Germline V gene sequence: CDR1 SNHLY, CDR2 FYNNEI. CDR3 length: 14 residues. The V and J ends lost 8 bases and 8 bases, in that order; junction bases with no gene match: 12. Here the CDR3 DNA reads TGTGCCAGCGGGCCGGGACAGGGATCGGCCGAAGCTTTCTTT. Protein sequence: CASGPGQGSAEAFF.

This clonotype was seen at least ten times. The chain is built from TRBV4-2 and TRBJ2-3, with 7 bases lining up with TRBD1. Unmatched junction bases numbered 4, after V lost 4 bases and J lost 0 bases. The CDR3 contains 15 residues. The germline gives CDR1 LGHNA, CDR2 YNFKEQ. The CDR3 DNA follows: TGTGCCAGCAGCCGAGGGGGCGGTAGCACAGATACGCAGTATTTT. It translates to CASSRGGGSTDTQYF.

The chain employs TRBV3-1 and TRBJ2-3; D gene unclear. CDR3 length: 13 residues. Trimming stripped 4 bases from V and 5 bases from J, with 10 bases between. Germline V CDR1 and CDR2: LGHDT, YNNKEL (reference sequence). Here the CDR3 DNA reads TGTGCCAGCAGCCCGGACGGCGTAGATACGCAGTATTTT. Encoded protein: CASSPDGVDTQYF.

The rearrangement joins TRBV6-5 to TRBJ2-7; D call uncertain. From germline, CDR1 is MNHEY and CDR2 SVGAGI. V lost 0 bases, J lost 0 bases, and 9 bases lay in between. The CDR3 loop spans 15 amino acids. The CDR3 here is CASSYSLLSSYEQYF. CDR3 bases: TGTGCCAGCAGTTACTCCCTTTTGAGCTCCTACGAGCAGTACTTC.

In this sample, this clonotype turned up many times. The CDR3 nucleotides are TGTGCCATCAGTGAGTCGAAGGAGAAACTGTTTTTT. It specifies CAISESKEKLFF. This chain connects TRBV10-3 to TRBJ1-4; no clear D gene. The CDR3 runs to 12 residues. V was shortened by 0 bases and J by 11 bases, with 7 bases between the two germline ends. Germline V CDR1 and CDR2: ENHRY, SYGVKD.

The J gene is TRBJ1-1, the V gene TRBV20-1; unclear D gene. This CDR3 contains 12 residues. Trimming removed 3 bases at V and 7 bases at J, with 12 bases between. In germline, CDR1 is DFQATT, CDR2 SNEGSKA (reference sequence). The CDR3: CSAREVVREAFF. In DNA, the CDR3 is TGCAGTGCTAGGGAGGTAGTGCGTGAAGCTTTCTTT.

The gene calls are TRBV11-2 and TRBJ1-1, with 8 bases aligning to TRBD1. The CDR3 runs to 15 residues. J gave up 1 base and V 5 bases, and 6 bases lay outside the gene matches. CDR1 and CDR2 (germline): SGHAT, FQNNGV. The CDR3 bases are TGTGCCAGCAGCCCCCAGGGGGCGGCGAACACTGAAGCTTTCTTT. Encoded protein: CASSPQGAANTEAFF.

This clonotype was counted between two and nine times. This sequence joins TRBV7-9 and TRBJ1-2, with a weak D call TRBD1 (6 bases). There are 13 residues in the CDR3. V lost 1 base, J lost 8 bases, and 11 bases lay in between. The germline gives CDR1 SEHNR, CDR2 FQNEAQ (reference sequence). CDR3 sequence (DNA): TGTGCCAGCAGCTTAGAGGGGGGACTAGGCTACACCTTC. Its protein is CASSLEGGLGYTF. Full variable domain (missing parts from reference TRBV7-9 and TRBJ1-2): DTGVSQNPRHKITKRGQNVTFRCDPISEHNRLYWYRQTLGQGPEFLTYFQNEAQLEKSRLLSDRFSAERPKGSFSTLEIQRTEQGDSAMYLCASSLEGGLGYTFGSGTRLTVV.

The chain recombines TRBV7-6 with TRBJ2-5; D remains unclear. Per germline, CDR1 SGHVS and CDR2 FNYEAQ. This CDR3 has 13 residues. The V end lost 7 bases, the J end lost 5 bases, and 14 bases lay between the germline ends. DNA for the CDR3: TGTGCCAGCACCGACCGGGTCCGGGAGACCCAGTACTTC. Residues: CASTDRVRETQYF.

The rearrangement joins TRBV6-5 to TRBJ1-2; 9 bases line up with TRBD1. J gave up 8 bases and V 5 bases, and 6 bases lay outside the gene matches. The CDR3 runs 13 residues. Germline assignment: CDR1 MNHEY and CDR2 SVGAGI. CDR3 protein: CASSPQGAEGYTF. For the CDR3, the DNA is TGTGCCAGCAGTCCACAGGGGGCCGAGGGCTACACCTTC.

A few counts support this clonotype. The rearrangement uses TRBV7-2 and TRBJ2-7, with a weak D call TRBD1 (5 bases). This CDR3 region has 13 residues. Trimming pared 0 bases from V and 6 bases from J, leaving 9 bases between. Germline V gene data show CDR1 as SGHTA and CDR2 as FQGNSA. CDR3 residues: CASSLAWGSEQYF. CDR3 in DNA: TGTGCCAGCAGCTTAGCCTGGGGCAGCGAGCAGTACTTC.

Only a few counts were recorded for this clonotype. The CDR3 region has the DNA TGTGCCAGCAGCGAATTAATAGACAGGGCTAACACTGAAGCTTTCTTT. Its translation: CASSELIDRANTEAFF. The chain joins TRBV21-1 to TRBJ1-1; no check of the table's D call, TRBD1, against the DNA was made. TRBV21-1 is a documented pseudogene. The CDR3 is made up of 16 amino acids.

A few counts support this clonotype. The chain recombines TRBV5-5 with TRBJ2-1; 10 bases fit TRBD1. This CDR3 region has 15 residues. CDR1 is SGHKS and CDR2 is YYEKEE in the germline V gene (reference sequence). V dropped 1 base and J dropped 6; count of bases not matched to a gene: 4. As DNA, the CDR3 is TGTGCCAGCAGCTTGAGGGACAGGGGTGTCAATGAGCAGTTCTTC. It specifies CASSLRDRGVNEQFF.

A word on this clonotype: A read error may be the cause here, since a much bigger clone is one base away. This chain joins TRBV7-6 and TRBJ2-6; D remains ambiguous. Germline CDR1 reads SGHVS; CDR2 reads FNYEAQ. The germline V and J ends were trimmed by 7 bases and 0 bases, with 7 bases remaining between them. The CDR3 spans 14 residues. CDR3 sequence: CASNSNSGANVLTF. In DNA, the CDR3 is TGTGCCAGCAACTCGAACTCTGGGGCCAACGTCCTGACTTTC.

This rearrangement joins TRBV6-2 or TRBV6-3 to TRBJ1-1, with D unclear. The length of the CDR3 is 14 residues. The ends were cut back, 6 bases at V and 1 base at J, with 12 bases in the middle. Germline lookup yields CDR1 MNHEY and CDR2 SVGEGT. CDR3 residues: CASRADRANTEAFF. CDR3 nucleotide sequence: TGTGCCAGCAGGGCGGACCGGGCGAACACTGAAGCTTTCTTT.

V gene TRBV19 combines with J gene TRBJ2-3; D is unclear. The germline gives CDR1 LNHDA, CDR2 SQIVND (reference sequence). This CDR3 has 14 residues. V was shortened by 5 bases and J by 6 bases, with 15 bases between the two germline ends. The CDR3 bases are TGTGCCAGTAGTTTATTCAGTGTTCAGGATACGCAGTATTTT. Its translation: CASSLFSVQDTQYF.

The chain couples TRBV7-9 to TRBJ2-1; D is unresolved. CDR1 and CDR2 (germline): SEHNR, FQNEAQ (reference sequence). The CDR3 is 13 residues long. Trimming took 2 bases from V and 7 from J, leaving 9 bases between them. The CDR3 spells CASSLYVQNEQFF. The CDR3 DNA is TGTGCCAGCAGCTTATATGTGCAAAATGAGCAGTTCTTC.

This clonotype was observed a handful of times. This chain connects TRBV11-2 to TRBJ1-5; weak D call: TRBD1 (5 bases). The V and J ends lost 0 bases and 6 bases respectively, with 12 bases between them. Germline V gene lookup returns CDR1 SGHAT and CDR2 FQNNGV. This CDR3 has 15 amino acids. The CDR3 DNA reads as TGTGCCAGCAGCTTAGATTGGGGACCACGTCAGCCCCAGCATTTT. Encoded protein: CASSLDWGPRQPQHF.

The chain carries TRBV4-3 and TRBJ2-5, with 7 positions matching TRBD1. V lost 0 bases to trimming and J lost 2 bases; unmatched junction nucleotides: 12. This CDR3 is 18 amino acids long. Germline V gene data show CDR1 as LGHNA and CDR2 as YSLEER. CDR3 DNA: TGCGCCAGCAGCCAAGATACGCCACAGGGGTGGCCACAAGAGACCCAGTACTTC. Translating it yields CASSQDTPQGWPQETQYF.

This clonotype was picked up a small number of times. The chain employs TRBV2 and TRBJ2-3; TRBD2 matches at 13 bases. Germline assignment: CDR1 SNHLY and CDR2 FYNNEI. Trimming removed 6 bases from V and 6 bases from J; junction bases left unmatched: 12. The CDR3 has 17 amino acids. This CDR3 is CASRMTSGGPLRDTQYF. CDR3 coding DNA: TGTGCCAGCAGAATGACTAGCGGGGGGCCGCTACGTGATACGCAGTATTTT. Complete variable domain (other parts from reference TRBV2 and TRBJ2-3): EPEVTQTPSHQVTQMGQEVILRCVPISNHLYFYWYRQILGQKVEFLVSFYNNEISEKSEIFDDQFSVERPDGSNFTLKIRSTKLEDSAMYFCASRMTSGGPLRDTQYFGPGTRLTVL.

The chain links TRBV3-2 to TRBJ1-6; the D call of TRBD1 is as the table states it, not checked on the DNA. TRBV3-2 is termed a pseudogene. CDR3 length equals 15 residues. CDR3 nucleotides: TGTGCCAACAGAGAGGGGACGTACATTAATTCACCCCTCCACTTT. Translated, it gives CANREGTYINSPLHF.

This clonotype was found a few times. The chain combines TRBV12-3 or TRBV12-4 with TRBJ1-1; no clear D gene. CDR3 length: 14 amino acids. The ends were cut back, 3 bases at V and 0 bases at J, with 8 bases in the middle. For the CDR3, the DNA is TGTGCCAGCAGTTTTCACCCAATGAACACTGAAGCTTTCTTT. Translating it yields CASSFHPMNTEAFF.

This sequence joins TRBV27 and TRBJ2-7, with 10 bases aligning to TRBD1. The V gene's germline CDR1 is MNHEY and CDR2 SMNVEV (reference sequence). J lost 0 bases, V lost 5 bases, and 7 bases had no gene match. CDR3 length: 16 residues. The CDR3: CASSLSRTGGSYEQYF. The CDR3 DNA is TGTGCCAGCAGTCTCTCCCGGACAGGGGGCTCCTACGAGCAGTACTTC.